This is a list of T cell receptor beta chains from one sample in a study of T cell repertoires in cytomegalovirus infection. TCRdb re-called the reads through MiXCR, storing one row per CDR3 protein. The sample lists about 360,000 distinct CDR3 sequences; 15% to 20% were seen once. What was sequenced was PBMCs. All receptors come from a human donor in good health (CMV status not recorded). Some clones in this sample may be carry-over from other donors' samples. Both conserved end residues are part of each CDR3. A D gene is named only where the DNA matches it firmly. A clone size is listed for some rows: how often the clone was seen (once, few, many), or a class if it is expanded.

d_gene: -; j_gene: TRBJ2-3; abundance: many; v_gene: TRBV10-3; CDR3aa: CAISAIPGLPVPTDTQYF; CDR3nt: TGTGCCATCAGCGCAATACCGGGACTCCCTGTACCCACAGATACGCAGTATTTT
d_gene: -; j_gene: TRBJ1-2; abundance: -; v_gene: TRBV9; CDR3aa: CASSMGPSNYGYTF; CDR3nt: TGTGCCTCTTCGATGGGGCCTTCTAACTATGGCTACACCTTC
d_gene: -; j_gene: TRBJ2-1; abundance: -; v_gene: TRBV19; CDR3aa: CASSWGDKQNEQFF; CDR3nt: TGTGCCAGTAGTTGGGGGGACAAGCAAAATGAGCAGTTCTTC
d_gene: TRBD2; j_gene: TRBJ2-1; abundance: many; v_gene: TRBV7-2; CDR3aa: CASSLRVGSDGFGTRRFF; CDR3nt: TGTGCCAGCAGCTTAAGGGTGGGGAGCGACGGGTTCGGGACTAGGCGGTTCTTC
d_gene: -; j_gene: TRBJ2-1; abundance: -; v_gene: TRBV11-2; CDR3aa: CASSSTGIQFF; CDR3nt: TGTGCCAGCAGCTCGACCGGGATTCAGTTCTTC
d_gene: -; j_gene: TRBJ2-1; abundance: -; v_gene: TRBV2; CDR3aa: CASKGEPSRDEQFF; CDR3nt: TGTGCCAGCAAGGGGGAACCTAGCAGGGATGAGCAGTTCTTC
d_gene: -; j_gene: TRBJ1-2; abundance: many; v_gene: TRBV12-3/TRBV12-4; CDR3aa: CASSTRRGHYGYTF; CDR3nt: TGTGCCAGCAGTACTCGGCGGGGTCACTATGGCTACACCTTC
d_gene: -; j_gene: TRBJ1-2; abundance: -; v_gene: TRBV15; CDR3aa: CATSRGKGATYGYTF; CDR3nt: TGTGCCACCAGCAGAGGTAAAGGGGCGACCTATGGCTACACCTTC
d_gene: -; j_gene: TRBJ2-3; abundance: -; v_gene: TRBV7-2; CDR3aa: CASSYSPDTQYF; CDR3nt: TGTGCCAGCAGTTATTCCCCAGATACGCAGTATTTT
d_gene: -; j_gene: TRBJ2-3; abundance: -; v_gene: TRBV4-3; CDR3aa: CASSQDQRTADTQYF; CDR3nt: TGCGCCAGCAGCCAGGACCAACGCACGGCAGATACGCAGTATTTT
d_gene: -; j_gene: TRBJ1-1; abundance: many; v_gene: TRBV11-2; CDR3aa: CASSLLIGAENTEAFF; CDR3nt: TGTGCCAGCAGCTTATTGATTGGGGCAGAGAACACTGAAGCTTTCTTT
d_gene: -; j_gene: TRBJ2-5; abundance: -; v_gene: TRBV12-3/TRBV12-4; CDR3aa: CASTPYLGTQYF; CDR3nt: TGTGCCAGCACCCCCTATCTGGGGACCCAGTACTTC
d_gene: TRBD1; j_gene: TRBJ2-1; abundance: few; v_gene: TRBV5-4; CDR3aa: CASRGTGNNEQFF; CDR3nt: TGTGCCAGCAGGGGGACAGGTAACAATGAGCAGTTCTTC
d_gene: -; j_gene: TRBJ1-1; abundance: -; v_gene: TRBV28; CDR3aa: CASMGANTEAFF; CDR3nt: TGTGCCAGCATGGGGGCGAACACTGAAGCTTTCTTT
d_gene: -; j_gene: TRBJ2-7; abundance: -; v_gene: TRBV20-1; CDR3aa: CSAGVGTYEQYF; CDR3nt: TGCAGTGCCGGGGTCGGGACCTACGAGCAGTACTTC
d_gene: TRBD1; j_gene: TRBJ1-6; abundance: many; v_gene: TRBV7-2; CDR3aa: CASSPTGDRYSPLHF; CDR3nt: TGTGCCAGCAGCCCAACAGGGGATCGGTATTCACCCCTCCACTTT
d_gene: TRBD2; j_gene: TRBJ2-3; abundance: -; v_gene: TRBV11-3; CDR3aa: CASSALTSGGPDTQYF; CDR3nt: TGTGCCAGCAGCGCCTTGACTAGCGGGGGGCCAGATACGCAGTATTTT
d_gene: -; j_gene: TRBJ1-4; abundance: many; v_gene: TRBV7-8; CDR3aa: CASSSRPGEKLFF; CDR3nt: TGTGCCAGCAGCTCCCGGCCCGGTGAAAAACTGTTTTTT
d_gene: -; j_gene: TRBJ1-2; abundance: few; v_gene: TRBV7-2; CDR3aa: CASSFVGDGVGYTF; CDR3nt: TGTGCCAGCAGCTTCGTTGGGGACGGGGTTGGCTACACCTTC
d_gene: TRBD1; j_gene: TRBJ1-1; abundance: many; v_gene: TRBV7-2; CDR3aa: CASSLAPGQGAEAFF; CDR3nt: TGTGCCAGCAGCTTAGCACCAGGACAGGGGGCCGAAGCTTTCTTT
d_gene: TRBD2; j_gene: TRBJ2-3; abundance: few; v_gene: TRBV5-1; CDR3aa: CASRLLAVRDTQYF; CDR3nt: TGCGCCAGCAGGCTACTAGCGGTGCGAGATACGCAGTATTTT
d_gene: -; j_gene: TRBJ2-2; abundance: -; v_gene: TRBV14; CDR3aa: CASSQGAGLAGELFF; CDR3nt: TGTGCCAGCAGCCAAGGTGCAGGGTTGGCCGGGGAGCTGTTTTTT
d_gene: -; j_gene: TRBJ2-5; abundance: -; v_gene: TRBV7-9; CDR3aa: CASSFGESQETQYF; CDR3nt: TGTGCCAGCAGCTTCGGGGAGAGCCAAGAGACCCAGTACTTC
d_gene: -; j_gene: TRBJ2-7; abundance: many; v_gene: TRBV12-3/TRBV12-4; CDR3aa: CASRPSSSYEQYF; CDR3nt: TGTGCCAGCAGGCCCTCGAGCTCCTACGAGCAGTACTTC
d_gene: TRBD1; j_gene: TRBJ1-5; abundance: few; v_gene: TRBV6-5; CDR3aa: CASSPAGQVEQPQHF; CDR3nt: TGTGCCAGCTCCCCAGCGGGACAGGTAGAGCAGCCCCAGCATTTT
d_gene: -; j_gene: TRBJ1-1; abundance: few; v_gene: TRBV10-3; CDR3aa: CAIRVTVNTEAFF; CDR3nt: TGTGCCATCAGGGTGACAGTGAACACTGAAGCTTTCTTT
d_gene: -; j_gene: TRBJ1-2; abundance: -; v_gene: TRBV7-8; CDR3aa: CASSLGTMLGYTF; CDR3nt: TGTGCCAGCAGCTTAGGGACCATGCTTGGCTACACCTTC
d_gene: -; j_gene: TRBJ1-1; abundance: -; v_gene: TRBV6-6; CDR3aa: CASSYSAQTVAFF; CDR3nt: TGTGCCAGCAGTTACTCGGCACAAACCGTAGCTTTCTTT
d_gene: -; j_gene: TRBJ1-3; abundance: many; v_gene: TRBV6-1; CDR3aa: CASSLRVGNTIYF; CDR3nt: TGTGCCAGCAGTTTACGAGTCGGAAACACCATATATTTT
d_gene: -; j_gene: TRBJ2-5; abundance: -; v_gene: TRBV28; CDR3aa: CASSFLAYQETQYF; CDR3nt: TGTGCCAGCAGTTTTTTGGCGTACCAAGAGACCCAGTACTTC
d_gene: TRBD1; j_gene: TRBJ1-5; abundance: many; v_gene: TRBV7-8; CDR3aa: CASSVVTGGSNQPQHF; CDR3nt: TGTGCCAGCAGCGTCGTCACAGGGGGTAGCAATCAGCCCCAGCATTTT
d_gene: -; j_gene: TRBJ1-1; abundance: -; v_gene: TRBV20-1; CDR3aa: CSAPGALMGNDEAFF; CDR3nt: TGCAGTGCCCCCGGGGCTCTCATGGGGAATGATGAAGCTTTCTTT
d_gene: -; j_gene: TRBJ1-2; abundance: few; v_gene: TRBV4-3; CDR3aa: CASSQEGWRGGYTF; CDR3nt: TGCGCCAGCAGCCAAGAAGGTTGGAGGGGAGGCTACACCTTC
d_gene: TRBD1; j_gene: TRBJ1-1; abundance: many; v_gene: TRBV27; CDR3aa: CASSPGGNTEAFF; CDR3nt: TGTGCCAGCAGCCCAGGGGGTAACACTGAAGCTTTCTTT
d_gene: -; j_gene: TRBJ1-6; abundance: few; v_gene: TRBV6-6; CDR3aa: CASRRDGDSPLHF; CDR3nt: TGTGCCAGCAGAAGGGACGGAGATTCACCCCTCCACTTT
d_gene: -; j_gene: TRBJ2-1; abundance: once; v_gene: TRBV28; CDR3aa: CASTGLRNYNEQFF; CDR3nt: TGTGCCAGCACCGGACTGAGGAACTACAATGAGCAGTTCTTC
d_gene: -; j_gene: TRBJ2-3; abundance: -; v_gene: TRBV6-2/TRBV6-3; CDR3aa: CASSYSSWGADTQYF; CDR3nt: TGTGCCAGCAGTTACTCGAGTTGGGGAGCAGATACGCAGTATTTT
d_gene: TRBD2; j_gene: TRBJ2-1; abundance: -; v_gene: TRBV6-2/TRBV6-3; CDR3aa: CASHAISGRAPLF; CDR3nt: TGTGCCAGCCATGCTATTAGCGGGAGGGCCCCTCTCTTC
d_gene: TRBD2; j_gene: TRBJ2-7; abundance: -; v_gene: TRBV20-1; CDR3aa: CSANPLAGEPYEQYF; CDR3nt: TGCAGTGCGAACCCGCTAGCGGGGGAGCCCTACGAGCAGTACTTC
d_gene: -; j_gene: TRBJ2-1; abundance: -; v_gene: TRBV28; CDR3aa: CASSSQGAVSYNEQFF; CDR3nt: TGTGCCAGCAGTTCCCAGGGTGCGGTTTCCTACAATGAGCAGTTCTTC
d_gene: -; j_gene: TRBJ2-1; abundance: few; v_gene: TRBV20-1; CDR3aa: CSARTGASEQFF; CDR3nt: TGCAGTGCTAGAACGGGGGCGAGTGAGCAGTTCTTC
d_gene: -; j_gene: TRBJ2-7; abundance: few; v_gene: TRBV29-1; CDR3aa: CSGGTGYEQYF; CDR3nt: TGCAGCGGGGGAACGGGTTACGAGCAGTACTTC